The entry below describes one T cell receptor (beta chain). TCRdb's table, derived via immunoSEQ multiplex PCR, lists solely in-frame clones and lacks some. The sample consists of several thousand clones, approximately 83% of them appearing once. The sample comes from a study of chemoradiotherapy in HPV16-positive cancers. Here the sequenced sample was tumor tissue, taken from a patient who underwent chemoradiotherapy. This clonotype was sampled from a human donor with HPV-associated anogenital cancer.

CDR3 loop: CASSREAGQAVAYEQYF. As DNA, the CDR3 is TGTGCCAGCAGCAGAGAGGCGGGACAGGCTGTGGCCTACGAGCAGTACTTC. V gene TRBV7-2 combines with J gene TRBJ2-7, with 8 bases aligning to TRBD1. This CDR3 contains 17 residues. With V trimmed by 5 bases and J by 2 bases, 14 bases remained unmatched. CDR1 and CDR2 from the germline V gene are SGHTA and FQGNSA. Full variable domain (rest looked up from reference TRBV7-2 and TRBJ2-7): GAGVSQSPSNKVTEKGKDVELRCDPISGHTALYWYRQSLGQGLEFLIYFQGNSAPDKSGLPSDRFSAERTGGSVSTLTIQRTQQEDSAVYLCASSREAGQAVAYEQYFGPGTRLTVT.